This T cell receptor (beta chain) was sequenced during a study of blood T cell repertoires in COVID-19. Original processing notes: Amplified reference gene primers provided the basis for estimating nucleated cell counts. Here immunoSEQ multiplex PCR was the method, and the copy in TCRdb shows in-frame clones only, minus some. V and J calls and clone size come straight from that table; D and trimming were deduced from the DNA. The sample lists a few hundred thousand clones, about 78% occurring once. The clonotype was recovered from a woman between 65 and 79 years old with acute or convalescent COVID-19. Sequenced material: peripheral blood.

The CDR3: CASSLFSGTGELFF. DNA of the CDR3: TGTGCCAGCAGCTTGTTCTCGGGAACCGGGGAGCTGTTTTTT. V and J are TRBV5-4 and TRBJ2-2; weak D call: TRBD2 (5 bases). Germline V gives CDR1 SGHNT, CDR2 YYREEE (reference sequence). The CDR3 is 14 amino acids. Trimming pared 1 base from V and 5 bases from J, leaving 9 bases between.